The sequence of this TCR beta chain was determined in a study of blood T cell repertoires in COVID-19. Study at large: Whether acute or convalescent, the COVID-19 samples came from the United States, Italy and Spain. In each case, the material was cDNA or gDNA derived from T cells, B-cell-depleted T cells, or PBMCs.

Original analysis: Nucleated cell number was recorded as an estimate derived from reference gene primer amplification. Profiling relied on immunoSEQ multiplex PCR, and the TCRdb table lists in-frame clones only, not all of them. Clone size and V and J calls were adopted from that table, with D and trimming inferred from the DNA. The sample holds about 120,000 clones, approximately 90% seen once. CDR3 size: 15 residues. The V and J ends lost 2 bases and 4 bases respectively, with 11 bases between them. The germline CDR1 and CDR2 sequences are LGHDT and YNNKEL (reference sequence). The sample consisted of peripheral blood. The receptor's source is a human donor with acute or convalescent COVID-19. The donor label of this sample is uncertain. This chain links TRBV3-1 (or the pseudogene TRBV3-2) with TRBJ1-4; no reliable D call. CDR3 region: CASSQMHGGNEKLFF. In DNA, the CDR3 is TGTGCCAGCAGCCAAATGCACGGCGGTAATGAAAAACTGTTTTTT.